The TCR beta chain described here comes from a study of cytomegalovirus exposure and HLA in healthy donors. Study-wide results and caveats: In vitro, three CMV-associated chains proved specific for CMV antigens. As was reported, the classifier diagnosed cytomegalovirus status with high specificity and sensitivity. A later analysis found that most CMV-associated TCR beta chains appeared HLA-restricted. Sequence variants that were highly shared formed a cluster that was likely a sequencing artifact.

The CDR3 consists of 16 residues. CDR1 is KGHSH and CDR2 is LQKENI in the germline V gene. The germline V and J ends were trimmed by 5 bases and 2 bases, with 15 bases remaining between them. The PCR made use of 60 Vbeta and 13 Jbeta primers. Sequencing was performed with immunoSEQ multiplex PCR; in TCRdb, only in-frame clones are kept and a portion is missing. The table includes approximately 150,000 clones, roughly 79% detected once. This clone was counted only a few times. Its cognate antigen is unknown. The chain links TRBV18 to TRBJ1-4; D unresolved. Sequenced input: PBMCs. The sequence was obtained from a woman aged 18-29 years in good health and CMV-seropositive. CDR3 DNA: TGTGCCAGCTCAAGGCTTGCGGCGGGGACTAATGAAAAACTGTTTTTT. Protein sequence: CASSRLAAGTNEKLFF.